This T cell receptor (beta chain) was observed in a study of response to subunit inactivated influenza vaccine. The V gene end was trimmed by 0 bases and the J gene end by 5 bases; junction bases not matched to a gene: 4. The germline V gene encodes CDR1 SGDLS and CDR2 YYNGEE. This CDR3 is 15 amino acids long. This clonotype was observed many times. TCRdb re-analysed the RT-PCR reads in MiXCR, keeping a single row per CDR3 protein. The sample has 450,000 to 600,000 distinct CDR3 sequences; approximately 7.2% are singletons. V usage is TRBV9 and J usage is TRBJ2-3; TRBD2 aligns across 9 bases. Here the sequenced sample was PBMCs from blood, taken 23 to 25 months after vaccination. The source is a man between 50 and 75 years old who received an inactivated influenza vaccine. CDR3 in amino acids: CASSVGSLAGDTQYF. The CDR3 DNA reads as TGTGCCAGCAGCGTAGGCTCACTAGCGGGAGATACGCAGTATTTT.